This T cell receptor beta chain was sequenced in a study of cytomegalovirus exposure and HLA in healthy donors. Study information: About 85 million unique TCR sequences came from HLA-typed donors in an early release.

As for this clone: What it recognizes is unknown.

The CDR3 extends over 15 amino acids. Trimming left V 3 bases short and J 3 bases short, with 14 bases between. CDR1 is KGHSH, CDR2 LQKENI, per germline. The PCR had 60 Vbeta and 13 Jbeta primers. Sequenced by immunoSEQ multiplex PCR; TCRdb stores in-frame clones only, minus some. The sample lists approximately 150,000 clones; 55% to 80% were seen once. Overall study results and limits: In vitro testing confirmed a few CMV-associated chains as specific for CMV antigens. A later analysis found common viral pathogens apparently linked to several of the most significant clusters.

What was sequenced was PBMCs. This chain links TRBV18 with TRBJ1-1; D is unclear. This receptor was identified in a woman aged 60 to 75 in good health and CMV-seropositive. The CDR3 loop is CASSPTGFTDTEAFF. CDR3 DNA sequence: TGTGCCAGCTCACCTACCGGATTCACAGACACTGAAGCTTTCTTT. Drawing the rest from reference TRBV18 and TRBJ1-1, the complete variable domain is NAGVMQNPRHLVRRRGQEARLRCSPMKGHSHVYWYRQLPEEGLKFMVYLQKENIIDESGMPKERFSAEFPKEGPSILRIQQVVRGDSAAYFCASSPTGFTDTEAFFGQGTRLTVV.